This T cell receptor (beta chain) was observed in a study of cytomegalovirus exposure and HLA in healthy donors (dated by TCRdb to 2016 to 2017). Regarding the complete study: An earlier analysis of some 500 of the donors reported approximately 300 Gb of sequence data and 117 million unique TCR beta sequences from about 200 million T cells. In addition to the first cohort of roughly 700 subjects, a separate validation cohort of 120 different subjects was used. In a later genetic analysis, genome-wide SNP genotypes for about 55% of the roughly 700 donors were used, and that subset was treated as a discovery cohort. Of the roughly 400 genotyped donors, approximately 80% fell in the genetic ancestry cluster associated with self-reported Caucasian donors. In a later analysis, previously published TCR beta repertoires from hundreds of donors were re-analyzed and high-resolution HLA genotyping was added so that TCR occurrence patterns could be studied. An early release that covered several hundred HLA-typed donors contained approximately 300 gigabases of sequencing data and around 80 million unique TCR sequences. Using immunosequencing, the study profiled T cell repertoires from approximately 700 subjects and related those repertoires to cytomegalovirus serostatus. An earlier analysis of 450 to 750 of the donors used high-throughput TCR beta sequencing to judge whether each TCR beta V gene segment behaved as functional or pseudogenic. The aim of the study was to test whether cataloging public T cell receptors could identify signatures of past pathogen exposure. High-throughput TCR immunosequencing, statistical association of individual TCRs with disease status, and machine learning were combined to predict cytomegalovirus infection status. HLA typing included class I and class II loci at four-digit resolution. Rather than drawing on any new phenotypic data, the later analysis identified candidate immune exposures from TCR beta sequences and the way those sequences occurred across donors. Roughly 5 DR-DQ haplotypes were handled as single units for association and clustering because linkage in the cohort was strong. The number of donors typed differed by locus, with about 629-630 for A, B, C, DRB1 and DQB1, roughly 520 for DQA1, 600 to 610 for DPA1, and some 440 for DPB1. Among a few hundred genotyped donors of the cohort, an average of roughly 240,000 unique TCR beta nucleotide sequences were sequenced per donor, about a sixth of them non-productive. Donor age, sex, ethnicity and CMV serostatus were collected together with the repertoire data. Every repertoire in the discovery cohort had been generated on one and the same sequencing platform. The full study reports these points: Strong co-occurrence of HLA alleles, especially DR and DQ, made assigning TCR associations to individual alleles difficult. In a later analysis, 16,951 TCR beta sequences were associated with specific HLA alleles at a false discovery rate of 0.05. In both the original and validation cohorts, the classifier was reported to diagnose cytomegalovirus status with high specificity and sensitivity. A later analysis found that most CMV-associated TCR beta chains appeared HLA-restricted, with HLA associations seemingly driven largely by CMV exposure. Several of the top co-occurrence clusters appeared to be linked to parvovirus B19, influenza, CMV and Epstein-Barr virus, according to a later analysis. Sequencing depth was assumed to be roughly uniform across donors in the presence/absence analyses, though that assumption may not hold. Linkage disequilibrium might explain the correlated functional status among segregating V segments, but an unknown experimental factor could not be ruled out. A total of roughly 160 TCR beta chains were listed by the study as associated with cytomegalovirus. In an earlier analysis of fewer than 750 of the donors, most TCR beta V segments were observed in productive rearrangements about 87% or about 30% of the time, broadly matching IMGT annotations. Most TCR sequences were seen in very few donors, while some public TCRs were found in many individuals. Because counts were too low, about 18 rarely observed V segments, including chromosome 9 orphons, were excluded from the earlier analysis of some 540 of the donors. Only TCR beta chains were sequenced in this cohort, and the absence of alpha or paired-chain data limited detectable features. A further reported finding was that TCR beta sequences accurately predicted the HLA-A and HLA-B alleles for most subjects in the first cohort. A later analysis found that TCR association rates varied across HLA loci, with DRB1 alleles showing the most associated TCRs and HLA-C alleles the fewest. In a later analysis, HLA-associated TCR beta chains were found to be more clonally expanded and to have lower generation probabilities than equally common non-associated chains. In a later genetic analysis, fewer N-insertions in productive TCRs were reported among donors in an Asian-associated ancestry cluster than the approximately 710-donor mean. A few of the identified cytomegalovirus-associated TCR beta chains were confirmed in vitro to be specific for cytomegalovirus antigens. A group of highly shared sequence variants was considered likely to be a technical artifact of the sequencing pipeline. The 87-base-pair reads could not distinguish some IMGT-functional V segments, including TRBV6-2 and TRBV6-3, so those segments were excluded. According to the authors, the approach could potentially be generalized to other disease states and immunological phenotypes. A later genetic analysis associated a missense DCLRE1C variant with V-gene and J-gene trimming of TCR beta chains, and an independent cohort replicated the association. Because HLA typing was unavailable for some donors at each locus, only the typed subset was used in association tests. The only immune exposure information available for the cohort was CMV serostatus.

About this clone: The target of this receptor is not known. No much larger clone is present one base from it, and per-base qualities are unavailable.

The receptor library was made with the immunoSEQ multiplex PCR assay. A mixture of 60 forward primers for TCR Vbeta segments and 13 reverse primers for TCR Jbeta segments was used in the multiplex PCR. A multiplex PCR assay on genomic DNA amplified the CDR3 region of rearranged TCR beta genes. The amplified TCR beta libraries were sequenced on the Illumina HiSeq System as 87-base-pair reads. On the study's bioinformatics: In a later analysis, 80 million or so unique TCR beta chains were counted across the 500 to 700 repertoires, and around 10 million of these chains were shared by at least two donors. Raw reads were error-corrected and collapsed into unique sequences with a nearest-neighbor algorithm that merged closely related sequences to remove PCR and sequencing errors. Alignment of CDR3 sequences to IMGT reference sequences was used to assign V, D and J gene segments. For a sequence to be retained, a match of at least six nucleotides to both a V gene segment and a J gene segment was required. Rearrangements were classified as productive when the CDR3 lacked stop codons and remained in frame with V and J, and all other rearrangements were classified as non-productive. Following IMGT convention, CDR3 was defined as the stretch from the second conserved V-encoded cysteine to the conserved J-encoded phenylalanine. The earlier analysis of about 530 of the donors excluded any sequence lacking an unambiguous match to a single V gene segment. In an earlier analysis of a few hundred of the donors, V segments were called functional above 56.7% productive rearrangements and were called segregating when the between-donor standard deviation exceeded 5%. A statistical classification framework was built for diagnosing cytomegalovirus status from the catalog of TCR beta chain sequences. In a later analysis, V and J genes were assigned by comparing TCR nucleotide sequences against IMGT/GENE-DB human TR gene sequences. The TCRdist pipeline was used in a later analysis to assign CDR3 sequences and most-parsimonious VDJ recombination scenarios. In a later analysis, every TCR beta chain was defined by the combination of its CDR3 amino acid sequence and its V-gene family, and reads without a unique V-gene family were dropped. A later analysis removed 550 to 700 highly shared, low-generation-probability nucleotide sequences to deal with suspected cross-contamination and a sequencing artifact. In a later analysis, a clonal expansion index for each public chain was calculated from normalized within-repertoire ranks of inferred template counts. In a later analysis, generation probabilities were computed with a VDJ recombination model fitted to out-of-frame rearrangements, and the resulting probabilities were checked against IGoR. In a later analysis, TCR-TCR, TCR-HLA and TCR-CMV co-occurrence was scored with hypergeometric tests, and a repertoire-size bias correction was applied to TCR pairs. In a later analysis, false discovery rates were estimated by permuting HLA or CMV assignments 20 times. In a later analysis, co-occurring TCRs were grouped with DBSCAN, and TCRdist sequence similarity was added when clustering was performed within HLA-allele-positive subsets. Repertoires with fewer than 30,000 or more than 120,000 public chains, plus five repertoires with anomalous nucleotide sharing, were excluded from co-occurrence clustering. Imported from immuneACCESS, the table was reduced by TCRdb to in-frame sequences with V and J called. These copies leave out some clones; in studies compared against another copy, an unresolved V gene accounts for under half, and the cause of the remainder is not known. Clonal size and the V and J genes are those of that table, whereas D and trimming came from the DNA. A total of roughly 120,000 clones appear in this sample, 8% to 10% of them only once. Jointly, the top ten make up roughly 3% of the sample.

V loses 0 bases, J loses 4 bases, and the germline ends lie 7 bases apart. The germline V gene yields SGHTA for CDR1 and FQGNSA for CDR2. Its CDR3 holds 14 amino acids, cysteine through phenylalanine. CDR3 DNA is the only sequence kept; it has 42 bases, read in frame from the first base. The cohort consisted of approximately 690 healthy bone marrow donors. At the time of sampling, every cohort member was nominally healthy, though immune exposures that went unrecorded were likely present. The donor tested CMV seronegative, placing the donor among the 350 to 400 seronegative members of the cohort. Each donor provided a peripheral blood sample, and peripheral blood mononuclear cells were used for TCR beta sequencing. The Qiagen DNeasy Blood Extraction Kit was used to extract genomic DNA from the blood cell samples.

This chain is built from TRBV7-2 and TRBJ1-5, with the identity of the D gene unclear. The sequencing sample was made of PBMCs. This sequence originates from a young man in good health and CMV-seronegative. CDR3 region: CASSLAQVNQPQHF. In nucleotide form, the sequence is TGTGCCAGCAGCTTAGCGCAGGTTAATCAGCCCCAGCATTTT.